The clone carrying this T cell receptor beta chain appeared many times. Its antigen remains unidentified. The authors built TCR beta libraries using iRepertoire HTBI primers and Arm-PCR of CDR3 regions. TCRdb ran MiXCR on the multiplex PCR reads and lists one entry per CDR3 protein. The data contain under 250,000 distinct CDR3 sequences, about 19% of them singletons. Sample time point: newly diagnosed GD, antithyroid drugs for less than 3 months. PBMCs provided the RNA from which the TCR library was made. As a group, patients came from one endocrinology department in Xi'an, China. A volume of around 9.9 milliliters of peripheral blood was collected in EDTA tubes. The sample originates from a study of regulatory T cells in long-lasting Graves disease. As for the study in general: Newly diagnosed Graves' patients had taken antithyroid drugs under 3 months.

Trimming took 0 bases from V and 4 from J, leaving 15 bases between them. Looked up from germline, CDR1 is ENHRY and CDR2 is SYGVKD. The CDR3 consists of 16 residues. Study-wide results and limits: Favored usage of TRBV28, TRBJ1-2 and TRBJ2-5 was recorded in persistent disease.

This TCR was recovered from a female donor with Graves disease. The chain combines TRBV10-3 with TRBJ1-2, with D possibly TRBD1 on 5 matching bases. The starting material was peripheral blood mononuclear cells (PBMCs), obtained at new diagnosis, from a patient treated with antithyroid drugs. CDR3 sequence reads: CAISESLGGAPYGYTF. The CDR3, as DNA: TGTGCCATCAGTGAGTCCCTGGGGGGAGCCCCCTATGGCTACACCTTC.